This T cell receptor beta chain was recorded in a study of somatic mutations in cytotoxic T cells in rheumatoid arthritis. Overall study findings and caveats: A rise in CD8+ clonality with age was seen in rheumatoid arthritis patients but not in healthy controls.

From germline, CDR1 is LNHDA and CDR2 SQIVND (reference sequence). This CDR3 is 13 amino acids long. V was shortened by 5 bases and J by 5 bases, with 12 bases between the two germline ends. Produced via immunoSEQ multiplex PCR; TCRdb's table is partial and in-frame only. The table lists 23,000 or so clones, 80% to 90% of them singletons. The sample holds one count of this clone. Antigen: not known. The sequencing input was CD8+ T cells sorted from blood. The TCR was taken from an adult with rheumatoid arthritis. The rearrangement uses TRBV19 and TRBJ1-1, with a possible D match to TRBD1 (5 bases). CDR3 bases: TGTGCCAGTAGTCCCGGGGGGACTACTGAAGCTTTCTTT. This gives the protein CASSPGGTTEAFF.